This TCR beta chain was identified during a study of brain T cells in children with intractable seizures. Study results and limitations: Viral specificity was inferred only from CDR3 similarity; HCMV serostatus was unknown.

Data came from immunoSEQ multiplex PCR; TCRdb stores just in-frame clones and leaves some out. The sample holds 95,000 to 120,000 clones, roughly 92% seen once. With regard to this clone: Its matching antigen is unknown.

CDR1 and CDR2 from the germline V gene are ENHRY and SYGVKD. The CDR3 sequence is 14 residues long. V lost 0 bases and J lost 6, with 11 bases in between. Only cases whose brain tissue showed the highest T cell transcript signatures were sequenced. Before surgery, patients took at least one anti-epileptic drug. This TCR derives from a boy in the first two years of life with hemimegalencephaly and intractable seizures. This rearrangement joins TRBV10-3 to TRBJ1-2; TRBD1 might be the D (6 bases). The sequences come from peripheral blood, collected at surgery. The CDR3 loop reads CAISESTGRHGYTF. The CDR3 DNA reads as TGTGCCATCAGTGAGTCGACAGGAAGGCATGGCTACACCTTC.